This T cell receptor beta chain derives from a study of T cell responses to AZD1222 COVID-19 vaccine. CDR1 and CDR2 (germline): MGHRA, YSYEKL. The ends lost 0 bases at V and 3 bases at J; junction bases unmatched: 5. CDR3 size: 15 residues. This clone was seen more than once but under ten times. Its target is unknown. In the same sample, other DNA sequences code for this CDR3. The data were produced by immunoSEQ multiplex PCR, yet TCRdb's version contains in-frame clones alone and is incomplete. The data show roughly 120,000 clones, with about 92% seen just once and 4% to 6% held by the top ten. Regarding the study as a whole: The study reported that nearly half of spike-specific TCRs target unmutated variant regions. At study baseline, merely a handful of AZD1222 recipients were seropositive. Most donors were white British and more were female, and clonal diversity was possibly underestimated.

Second-dose schedules of about 4 or about 12 weeks were combined. The V call is TRBV4-1, the J call TRBJ2-7, with 7 bases fitting TRBD2. This sequence was found in an adult who received the AZD1222 COVID-19 vaccine. Source: peripheral blood, taken 28 days after the second AZD1222 dose. CDR3 coding DNA: TGCGCCAGCAGCCAAGATTCCGGGAGGCGCTACGAGCAGTACTTC. It yields the protein CASSQDSGRRYEQYF.